This T cell receptor beta chain is drawn from a study of T cell repertoires in cytomegalovirus infection. Overall study: CMV infection plus the matching HLA type was flagged by public TCR beta signatures.

General study findings and limits: Clonotype analysis showed dominance of the ex vivo response by HLA-C-restricted CMV-specific TCR beta clonotypes. The study identified carriers of CMV plus the relevant HLA from cumulative public TCR beta family frequency.

The germline V gene has CDR1 SSHAT and CDR2 FNYEAQ (reference sequence). The CDR3 spans 16 residues. This clonotype was detected many times. Its target is unknown. Compared with germline, one end of the junction differs, possibly owing to a read error. MiXCR, applied by TCRdb to the reads, yields one record per CDR3 protein. The sample lists about 530,000 distinct CDR3 sequences; 26% were seen once. The gene calls are TRBV7-7 and TRBJ2-5; maybe TRBD2 (5 bases). This sequence was found in a human donor in good health (CMV status not recorded). Some clones in this sample may be carry-over from other donors' samples. Specimen: PBMCs. This chain's CDR3 is CASSFGWGVVGETQYF. CDR3 in DNA: TGTGCTAGCAGCTTTGGCTGGGGAGTAGTAGGGGAGACCCAGTACTTC.